The sequence of this T cell receptor (beta chain) was determined in a study of CD8 T cells in Susac syndrome. V lost 6 bases, J lost 3 bases, and 15 bases lay in between. This CDR3 has 13 amino acids. The germline V gene has CDR1 SQVTM and CDR2 ANQGSEA. There are a few counts of this clonotype. TCR beta sequencing covered blood CD8+ and CD4+ T cells. RNA totalling roughly 0.45 to 1 ug underwent reverse transcription with random hexamers. Across 54 Vbeta and 13 Jbeta, TCR beta CDR3 was amplified with immunoSEQ multiplex PCR. TCRdb re-analysed the immunoSEQ multiplex PCR reads in MiXCR, keeping a single row per CDR3 protein. Among 250,000 to 300,000 distinct CDR3 sequences listed, approximately 84% were seen once.

Input material: CD8+ T cells from PBMCs. The TCR comes from a human donor with multiple sclerosis. The rearrangement links TRBV29-1 to TRBJ2-7; D unclear. The CDR3 sequence is CSVLLTGYYEQYF. The CDR3 DNA reads as TGCAGCGTGTTATTGACCGGTTACTACGAGCAGTACTTC.